This T cell receptor (beta chain) came from a study of metastatic and nonmetastatic thyroid tumors. Study in general: Malignant thyroid and benign thyroid patients provided blood and tumor or nodule tissue whose repertoires were compared.

In this sample, this clone turned up many times. The target antigen is unknown. Authors' analysis steps: What underpinned the distant-metastasis classifier for papillary thyroid cancer was the set of CDR3 differences across clinicopathological groups. MiXCR was used by TCRdb to re-call the PCR reads. The V and J calls, along with clone size, are taken from TCRdb and not from the paper's own processing. The table records some 19,000 clones, about a quarter of them present only once. CDR3 length: 14 amino acids. V lost 6 bases to trimming and J lost 2 bases, with 13 bases between them. Findings and caveats of the study: TCR beta diversity was reportedly significantly higher in malignant thyroid tumors than benign nodules, in blood and tumor.

All patients were treatment-naive before thyroid surgery. The chain combines TRBV12-3 or TRBV12-4 with TRBJ1-2, with a possible D match to TRBD1 (5 bases). The receptor was derived from a female donor with papillary thyroid cancer or a benign thyroid nodule (not recorded which). Some clones in this sample may be carry-over from other donors' samples. The sequenced sample was tumor tissue. Here the CDR3 reads CASRMGRNNYGYTF. The CDR3 nucleotides are TGTGCCAGCAGAATGGGACGAAACAACTATGGCTACACCTTC.